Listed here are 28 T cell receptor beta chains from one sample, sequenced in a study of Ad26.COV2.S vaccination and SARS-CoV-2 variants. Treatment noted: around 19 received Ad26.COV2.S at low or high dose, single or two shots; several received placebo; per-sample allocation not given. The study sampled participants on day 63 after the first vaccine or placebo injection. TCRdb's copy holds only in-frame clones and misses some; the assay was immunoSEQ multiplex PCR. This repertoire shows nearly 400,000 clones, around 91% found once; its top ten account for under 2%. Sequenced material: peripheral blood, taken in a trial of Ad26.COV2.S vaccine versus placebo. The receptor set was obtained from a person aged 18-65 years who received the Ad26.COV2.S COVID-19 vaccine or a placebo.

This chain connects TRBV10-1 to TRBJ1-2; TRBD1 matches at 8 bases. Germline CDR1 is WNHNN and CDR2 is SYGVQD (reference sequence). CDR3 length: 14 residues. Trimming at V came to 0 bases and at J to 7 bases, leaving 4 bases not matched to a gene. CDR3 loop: CASSESPGGGGYTF. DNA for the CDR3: TGCGCCAGCAGTGAGTCTCCAGGGGGCGGTGGCTACACCTTC.

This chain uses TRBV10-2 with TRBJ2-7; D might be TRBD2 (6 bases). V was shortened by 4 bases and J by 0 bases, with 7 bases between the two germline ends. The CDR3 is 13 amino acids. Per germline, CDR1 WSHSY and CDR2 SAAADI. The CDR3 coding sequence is TGCGCCAGCAGTGGACTAGTCTCCTACGAGCAGTACTTC. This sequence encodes CASSGLVSYEQYF.

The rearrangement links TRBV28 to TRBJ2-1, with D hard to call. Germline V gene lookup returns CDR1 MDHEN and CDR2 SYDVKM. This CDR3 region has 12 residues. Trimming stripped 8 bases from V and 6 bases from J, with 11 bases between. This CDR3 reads CASGVVVNEQFF. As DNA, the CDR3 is TGTGCCAGCGGGGTAGTGGTCAATGAGCAGTTCTTC. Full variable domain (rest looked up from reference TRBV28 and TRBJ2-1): DVKVTQSSRYLVKRTGEKVFLECVQDMDHENMFWYRQDPGLGLRLIYFSYDVKMKEKGDIPEGYSVSREKKERFSLILESASTNQTSMYLCASGVVVNEQFFGPGTRLTVL.

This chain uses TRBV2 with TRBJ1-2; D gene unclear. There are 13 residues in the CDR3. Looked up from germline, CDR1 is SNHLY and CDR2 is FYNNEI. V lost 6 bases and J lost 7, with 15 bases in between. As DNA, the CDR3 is TGTGCCAGCAGGGTTGGTTCCCCCGGTGGCTACACCTTC. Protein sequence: CASRVGSPGGYTF.

CDR3 sequence: CATSRGGRGRREQYF. CDR3 DNA sequence: TGTGCCACCAGCAGAGGGGGCAGGGGGCGCAGAGAGCAGTACTTC. The V call is TRBV15, the J call TRBJ2-7; 8 positions match TRBD1. After removal of 1 base from V and 7 bases from J, the junction contained 9 bases not matched to a gene. Germline lookup yields CDR1 LNHNV and CDR2 YYDKDF (reference sequence). This CDR3 region has 15 residues.

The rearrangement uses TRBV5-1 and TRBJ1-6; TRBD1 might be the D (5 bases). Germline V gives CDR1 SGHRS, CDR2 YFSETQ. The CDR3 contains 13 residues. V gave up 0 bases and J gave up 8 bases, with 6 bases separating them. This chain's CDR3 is CASSLGGDSPLHF. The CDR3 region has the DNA TGCGCCAGCAGCTTGGGGGGGGATTCACCCCTCCACTTT. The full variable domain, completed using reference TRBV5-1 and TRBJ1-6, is KAGVTQTPRYLIKTRGQQVTLSCSPISGHRSVSWYQQTPGQGLQFLFEYFSETQRNKGNFPGRFSGRQFSNSRSEMNVSTLELGDSALYLCASSLGGDSPLHFGNGTRLTVT.

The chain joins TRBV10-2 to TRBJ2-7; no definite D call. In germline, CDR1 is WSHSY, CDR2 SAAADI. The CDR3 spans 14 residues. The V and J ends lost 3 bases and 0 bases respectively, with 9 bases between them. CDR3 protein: CASSDVAHSYEQYF. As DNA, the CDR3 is TGCGCCAGCAGTGACGTAGCACACTCCTACGAGCAGTACTTC.

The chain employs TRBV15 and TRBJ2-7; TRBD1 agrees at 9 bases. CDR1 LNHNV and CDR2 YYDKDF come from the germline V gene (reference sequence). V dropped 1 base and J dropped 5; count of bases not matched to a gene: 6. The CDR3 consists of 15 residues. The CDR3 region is CATSRVRGTGNEQYF. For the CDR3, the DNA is TGTGCCACCAGCAGAGTTCGTGGGACAGGGAACGAGCAGTACTTC.

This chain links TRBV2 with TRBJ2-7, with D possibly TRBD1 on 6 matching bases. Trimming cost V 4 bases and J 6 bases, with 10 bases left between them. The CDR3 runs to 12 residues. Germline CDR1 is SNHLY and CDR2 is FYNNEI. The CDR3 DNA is TGTGCCAGCAGTGCGGTACAGGGCGAGCAGTACTTC. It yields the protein CASSAVQGEQYF.

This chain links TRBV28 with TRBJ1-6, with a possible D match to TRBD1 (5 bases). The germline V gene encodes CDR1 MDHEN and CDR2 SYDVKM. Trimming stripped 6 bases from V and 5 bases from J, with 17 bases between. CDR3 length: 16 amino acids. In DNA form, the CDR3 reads TGTGCCAGCAGGCCTACTACAGGAGGGGATAATTCACCCCTCCACTTT. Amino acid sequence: CASRPTTGGDNSPLHF.

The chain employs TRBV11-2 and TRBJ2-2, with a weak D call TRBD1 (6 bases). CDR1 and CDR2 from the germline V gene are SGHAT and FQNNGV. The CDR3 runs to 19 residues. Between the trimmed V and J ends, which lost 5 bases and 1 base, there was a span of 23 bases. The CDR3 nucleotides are TGTGCCAGCAGCCCAAACACCCTTCCCCAGACAGGGAACACCGGGGAGCTGTTTTTT. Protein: CASSPNTLPQTGNTGELFF.

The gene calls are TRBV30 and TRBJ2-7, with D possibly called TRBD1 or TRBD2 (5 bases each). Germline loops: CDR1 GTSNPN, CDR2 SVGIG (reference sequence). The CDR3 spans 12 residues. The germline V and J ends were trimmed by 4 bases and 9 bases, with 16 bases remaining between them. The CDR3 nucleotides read TGTGCCTGGACCCCACTGGGTGGGGGGCAGTACTTC. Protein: CAWTPLGGGQYF.

The CDR3 protein is CASSWGRLSYEQYF. The CDR3 nucleotides read TGTGCCAGCAGCTGGGGAAGGCTTTCCTACGAGCAGTACTTC. The V call is TRBV7-8, the J call TRBJ2-7; D is undetermined. V was shortened by 4 bases and J by 1 base, with 11 bases between the two germline ends. The CDR3 is 14 residues long. Germline V gene sequence: CDR1 SGHVS, CDR2 FQNEAQ.

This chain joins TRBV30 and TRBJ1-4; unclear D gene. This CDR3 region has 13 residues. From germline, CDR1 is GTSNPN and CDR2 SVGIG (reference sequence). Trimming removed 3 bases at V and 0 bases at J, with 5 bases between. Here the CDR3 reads CAWSGTTNEKLFF. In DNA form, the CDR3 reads TGTGCCTGGAGCGGAACAACTAATGAAAAACTGTTTTTT.

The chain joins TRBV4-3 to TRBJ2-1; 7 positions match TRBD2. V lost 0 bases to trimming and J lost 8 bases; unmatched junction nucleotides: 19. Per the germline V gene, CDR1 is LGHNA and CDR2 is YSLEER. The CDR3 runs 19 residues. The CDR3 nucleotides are TGCGCCAGCAGCCAAGATCCCCCCGGACTAGGGACCAAACCCCATGAGCAGTTCTTC. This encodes CASSQDPPGLGTKPHEQFF.

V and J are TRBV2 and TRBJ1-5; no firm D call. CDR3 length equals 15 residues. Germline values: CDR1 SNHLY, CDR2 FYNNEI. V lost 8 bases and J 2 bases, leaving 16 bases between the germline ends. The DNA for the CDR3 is TGTGCCAGCCAGTCCGAGGGCGCAGGCAATCAGCCCCAGCATTTT. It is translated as CASQSEGAGNQPQHF.

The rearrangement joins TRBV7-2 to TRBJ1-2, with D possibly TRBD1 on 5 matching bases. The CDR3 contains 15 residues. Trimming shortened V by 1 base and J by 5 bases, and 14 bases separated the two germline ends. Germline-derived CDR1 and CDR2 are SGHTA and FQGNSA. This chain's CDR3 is CASSLGGLIDYGYTF. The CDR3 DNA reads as TGTGCCAGCAGCTTAGGGGGGTTGATTGATTATGGCTACACCTTC.

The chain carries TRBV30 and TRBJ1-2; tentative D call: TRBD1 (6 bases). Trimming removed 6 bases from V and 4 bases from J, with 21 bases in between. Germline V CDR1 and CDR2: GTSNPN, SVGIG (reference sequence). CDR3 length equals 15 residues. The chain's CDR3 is CACPTVPTGSYGYTF. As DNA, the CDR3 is TGTGCCTGTCCCACAGTACCAACAGGGTCCTATGGCTACACCTTC.

CDR3 sequence: CASSSPSGLAGEETQYF. The CDR3 DNA sequence: TGTGCCAGCAGTTCCCCCTCCGGACTAGCGGGAGAGGAGACCCAGTACTTC. The chain carries TRBV28 and TRBJ2-5; 13 bases line up with TRBD2. Germline values: CDR1 MDHEN, CDR2 SYDVKM. This CDR3 is built from 17 residues. V lost 4 bases, J lost 5 bases, and 10 bases stayed unmatched.

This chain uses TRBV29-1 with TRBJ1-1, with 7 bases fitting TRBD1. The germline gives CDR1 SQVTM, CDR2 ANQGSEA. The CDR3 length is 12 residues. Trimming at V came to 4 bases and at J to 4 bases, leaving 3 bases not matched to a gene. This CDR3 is CSVVSGGTEAFF. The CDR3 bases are TGCAGCGTTGTTTCAGGGGGCACTGAAGCTTTCTTT.

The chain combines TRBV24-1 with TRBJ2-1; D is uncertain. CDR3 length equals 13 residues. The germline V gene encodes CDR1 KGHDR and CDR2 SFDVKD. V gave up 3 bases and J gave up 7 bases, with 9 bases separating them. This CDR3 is CATSDGDMNEQFF. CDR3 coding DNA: TGTGCCACCAGTGATGGGGATATGAATGAGCAGTTCTTC.

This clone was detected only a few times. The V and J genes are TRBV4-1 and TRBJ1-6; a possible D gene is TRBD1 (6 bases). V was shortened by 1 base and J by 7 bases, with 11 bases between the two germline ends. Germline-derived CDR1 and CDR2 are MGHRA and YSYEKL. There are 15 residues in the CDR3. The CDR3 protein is CASSQGRGLNSPLHF. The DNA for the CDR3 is TGCGCCAGCAGCCAAGGGCGGGGGCTGAATTCACCCCTCCACTTT.

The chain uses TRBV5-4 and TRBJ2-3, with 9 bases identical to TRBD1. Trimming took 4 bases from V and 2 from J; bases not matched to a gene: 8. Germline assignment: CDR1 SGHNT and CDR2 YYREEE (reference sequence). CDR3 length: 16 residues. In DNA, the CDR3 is TGTGCCAGCAGCCCCGGACAGGGGAGCCCCACAGATACGCAGTATTTT. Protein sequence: CASSPGQGSPTDTQYF.

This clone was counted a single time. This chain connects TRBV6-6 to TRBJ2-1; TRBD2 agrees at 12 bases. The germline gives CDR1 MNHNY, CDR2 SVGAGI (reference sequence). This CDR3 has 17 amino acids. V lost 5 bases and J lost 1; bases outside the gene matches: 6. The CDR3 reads CASSRLAGAGSYNEQFF. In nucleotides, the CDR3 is TGTGCCAGCAGTCGACTAGCGGGAGCCGGTTCCTACAATGAGCAGTTCTTC.

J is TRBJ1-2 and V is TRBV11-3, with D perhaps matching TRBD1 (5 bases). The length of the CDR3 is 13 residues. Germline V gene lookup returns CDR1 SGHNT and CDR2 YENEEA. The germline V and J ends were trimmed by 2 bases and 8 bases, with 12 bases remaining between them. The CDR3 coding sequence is TGTGCCAGCAGCTTAATGGCAGGGCACGGCTACACCTTC. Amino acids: CASSLMAGHGYTF.

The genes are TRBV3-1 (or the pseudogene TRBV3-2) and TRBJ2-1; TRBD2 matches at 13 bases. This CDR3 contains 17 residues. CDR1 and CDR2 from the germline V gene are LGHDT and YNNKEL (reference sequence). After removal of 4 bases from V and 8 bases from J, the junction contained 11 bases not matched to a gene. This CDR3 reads CASSPGTSGILVDEQFF. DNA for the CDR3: TGTGCCAGCAGCCCTGGGACTAGCGGGATCTTAGTGGATGAGCAGTTCTTC.

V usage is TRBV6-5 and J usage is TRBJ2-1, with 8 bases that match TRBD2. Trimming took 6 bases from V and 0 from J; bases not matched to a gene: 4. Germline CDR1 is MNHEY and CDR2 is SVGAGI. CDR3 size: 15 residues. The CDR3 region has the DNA TGTGCCAGCAGCCGGACTAGCTCCTCCTACAATGAGCAGTTCTTC. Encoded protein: CASSRTSSSYNEQFF.

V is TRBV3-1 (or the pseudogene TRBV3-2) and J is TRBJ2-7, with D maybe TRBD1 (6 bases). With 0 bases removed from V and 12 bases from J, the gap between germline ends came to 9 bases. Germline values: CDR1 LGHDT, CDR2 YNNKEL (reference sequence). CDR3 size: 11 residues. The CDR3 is CASSQERTVYF. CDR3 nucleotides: TGTGCCAGCAGCCAAGAGAGGACAGTGTACTTC.